Listed below are T cell receptor beta chains from one sample, sequenced in a study of T cell repertoires in cytomegalovirus infection. Each CDR3 protein gets one entry after TCRdb re-called the reads with MiXCR. The sample yields tens of thousands of distinct CDR3 sequences, 4% seen once. Sequencing was carried out using PBMCs. The receptors were sampled from a human donor in good health (CMV status not recorded). Some clones in this sample may be carry-over from other donors' samples. Each CDR3 is given with its conserved first and last residue. A D gene is named only where the DNA matches it firmly. Clone size is stated in some rows and not others, as once, few, many or a class when expanded.

cdr3_nt | cdr3_aa | v_call | d_call | clone_size | j_call
TGTGCCAGCAGCCAAGGCTCGACAGGGAGGTACGAGCAGTACTTC | CASSQGSTGRYEQYF | TRBV14 | NA | many | TRBJ2-7
TGTGCCAGCAGTTTACAGGGCCACGAGCAGTACTTC | CASSLQGHEQYF | TRBV7-2 | NA | few | TRBJ2-7
TGTGCCAGCAGCTTAGACGGAGTAGGGTTGTTCTTC | CASSLDGVGLFF | TRBV7-8 | NA | many | TRBJ2-1
TGTGCCAGCAGCCCTTGGGGGAAAGAGACCCAGTACTTC | CASSPWGKETQYF | TRBV11-2 | NA | many | TRBJ2-5
TGTGCCAGCAGACTGAGGACTAGCGCGAACACCGGGGAGCTGTTTTTT | CASRLRTSANTGELFF | TRBV28 | TRBD2 | many | TRBJ2-2
TGTGCCAGCAGCTTCAGGCCTCGACTAGCGGGAAGGGGCAATGAGCAGTTCTTC | CASSFRPRLAGRGNEQFF | TRBV7-6 | TRBD2 | few | TRBJ2-1
TGTGCCAGCAGCTTATCATTCCGCGAGCAGTACTTC | CASSLSFREQYF | TRBV7-2 | NA | few | TRBJ2-7
TGTGCCAGTAGTATACTAGCGGGCTACAATGAGCAGTTCTTC | CASSILAGYNEQFF | TRBV19 | TRBD2 | many | TRBJ2-1
TGTGCCAGCAGTTCCCGTGGGACCCAGTACTTC | CASSSRGTQYF | TRBV12-3/TRBV12-4 | NA | many | TRBJ2-5
TGTGCCAGCACGGGGACTAGAGTTGTTACCTACAATGAGCAGTTCTTC | CASTGTRVVTYNEQFF | TRBV6-1 | TRBD2 | many | TRBJ2-1
TGTGCCAGCAGCGTGGGGCTTTATGGCTACACCTTC | CASSVGLYGYTF | TRBV7-2 | NA | many | TRBJ1-2
TGTGCCAGCAGCGGCCGGGGACTAGCGGGGGGAGGTCGAGAGACCCAGTACTTC | CASSGRGLAGGGRETQYF | TRBV7-8 | TRBD2 | many | TRBJ2-5
TGTGCCAGCAGCTCCCGAGAGAAGGAAGAGACCCAGTACTTC | CASSSREKEETQYF | TRBV11-3 | NA | many | TRBJ2-5
TGTGCCAGCAGCTTAGCCTCGGAGGGGGGCCTTTCCCATGAGCAGTTCTTC | CASSLASEGGLSHEQFF | TRBV7-2 | NA | many | TRBJ2-1
TGTGCCAGCAGCTTCGCCTTAGGACCGAATTCACCCCTCCACTTT | CASSFALGPNSPLHF | TRBV7-9 | NA | many | TRBJ1-6
TGTGCCAGCAGCTTGGACAGGGGGTTCAATTCACCCCTCCACTTT | CASSLDRGFNSPLHF | TRBV7-2 | TRBD1 | many | TRBJ1-6
TGTGCCAGCAGCCAACGGACAGGGCCCCATTCACCCCTCCACTTT | CASSQRTGPHSPLHF | TRBV7-2 | TRBD1 | many | TRBJ1-6
TGTGCCAGCAGCTTAGGGGGTAGCGGGACGACTCAGTACTTC | CASSLGGSGTTQYF | TRBV7-2 | TRBD2 | many | TRBJ2-7
TGTGCCAGCAGCCAAGGCATGACTAGCGGGTTAGAGACCCAGTACTTC | CASSQGMTSGLETQYF | TRBV14 | TRBD2 | many | TRBJ2-5
TGTGCCAGCAGTGAAGTTCTAGGGGAGCTGTTTTTT | CASSEVLGELFF | TRBV25-1 | NA | many | TRBJ2-2
TGTGCCACCAGTGATGTGGGAGTCGGCGAGACCCAGTACTTC | CATSDVGVGETQYF | TRBV24-1 | NA | many | TRBJ2-5
TGTGCCAGCAGCTCCACACGCCAGGGTGGCGACGAGCAGTACTTC | CASSSTRQGGDEQYF | TRBV7-2 | NA | many | TRBJ2-7
TGTGCCAGCAGCTTAGCACGCGGGAGGGCTCGTTCGAGCACAGATACGCAGTATTTT | CASSLARGRARSSTDTQYF | TRBV7-6 | TRBD2 | many | TRBJ2-3
TGTGCCAGCAAGGACCGAGCTGAAGCTTTCTTT | CASKDRAEAFF | TRBV6-2/TRBV6-3 | NA | NA | TRBJ1-1
TGTGCCAGCAGCGCAGGGCCCGAGTATGGCTACACCTTC | CASSAGPEYGYTF | TRBV7-3 | NA | many | TRBJ1-2
TGTGCCAGCAGCCCAGGGCCCGGACAGGGGGCGAGTGAGACCCAGTACTTC | CASSPGPGQGASETQYF | TRBV7-2 | TRBD1 | many | TRBJ2-5
TGTGCCAGCAGGACTACTTCTCTTAACAACTATGGCTACACCTTC | CASRTTSLNNYGYTF | TRBV6-5 | NA | many | TRBJ1-2
TGTGCCACCAGTGATCAAGAAGAGACCCAGTACTTC | CATSDQEETQYF | TRBV24-1 | NA | many | TRBJ2-5
TGTGCCAGCAGCTTAGTACAGGGAAACTATGGCTACACCTTC | CASSLVQGNYGYTF | TRBV7-8 | NA | many | TRBJ1-2
TGTGCCAGCAGCTCGGGACTTCAAGAGACCCAGTACTTC | CASSSGLQETQYF | TRBV7-8 | NA | many | TRBJ2-5
TGTGCCAGCAGCTTAAGCGGGGGGGCCTCCCACAATGAGCAGTTCTTC | CASSLSGGASHNEQFF | TRBV7-3 | TRBD2 | many | TRBJ2-1
TGTGCCAGCAGCGCCCAAACAGGGGGGAGACCCCTCCACTTT | CASSAQTGGRPLHF | TRBV7-2 | TRBD1 | many | TRBJ1-6
TGTGCCAGCAATACCAGGGGGGCAGATACGCAGTATTTT | CASNTRGADTQYF | TRBV7-2 | NA | many | TRBJ2-3
TGTGCCAGCAGTCCCACCCAGACTAGCGGACCCTACGAGCAGTACTTC | CASSPTQTSGPYEQYF | TRBV27 | TRBD2 | many | TRBJ2-7
TGTGCCAGCAGTCCGACAGGGGGCCGGCTAGGAAAACTGTTTTTT | CASSPTGGRLGKLFF | TRBV7-2 | TRBD1 | many | TRBJ1-4
TGTGCCAGCAGACTGGACAGGGTCTATGGCTACACCTTC | CASRLDRVYGYTF | TRBV6-6 | TRBD1 | many | TRBJ1-2
TGTGCCAGCAGCTTCCCCCCAGCGGGCTACAATGAGCAGTTCTTC | CASSFPPAGYNEQFF | TRBV7-2 | NA | many | TRBJ2-1
TGTGCCAGCAGTCACGGACGGAGCTACGAGCAGTACTTC | CASSHGRSYEQYF | TRBV7-2 | NA | many | TRBJ2-7
TGTGCCAGCAGCTTAGTTGCCATGAACACTGAAGCTTTCTTT | CASSLVAMNTEAFF | TRBV7-8 | NA | many | TRBJ1-1
TGTGCCAGCAGTTACTCGAAGGGAGGGCCCACTGAAGCTTTCTTT | CASSYSKGGPTEAFF | TRBV6-6 | NA | many | TRBJ1-1
TGTGCCAGTCACGGGGCGCGGGCCAACGTCCTGACTTTC | CASHGARANVLTF | TRBV28 | NA | NA | TRBJ2-6
TGTGCCAGCAGCCGAGGGACAGTGGTTACCGGGGAGCTGTTTTTT | CASSRGTVVTGELFF | TRBV7-2 | TRBD1 | many | TRBJ2-2
TGTGCCAGCAGTGAAGGAAGGAACACCATATATTTT | CASSEGRNTIYF | TRBV6-1 | NA | many | TRBJ1-3
TGTGCCAGCAGCTTAGAGGCAACATCAAGATCGGGCTACACCTTC | CASSLEATSRSGYTF | TRBV7-2 | NA | many | TRBJ1-2
TGTGCCAGCACACGGACAGGGGTGAACACTGAAGCTTTCTTT | CASTRTGVNTEAFF | TRBV6-5 | TRBD1 | many | TRBJ1-1
TGTGCCAGCAGCCAGTTCTCTGGAAACACCATATATTTT | CASSQFSGNTIYF | TRBV12-3/TRBV12-4 | NA | many | TRBJ1-3
TGTGCCAGCAGCCTTCGACTAGCGGGAGGGGTAGAGACCCAGTACTTC | CASSLRLAGGVETQYF | TRBV7-2 | TRBD2 | many | TRBJ2-5
TGCGCCAGCAGCTTGACGGAGACCCAGTACTTC | CASSLTETQYF | TRBV5-1 | NA | many | TRBJ2-5
TGTGCCAGCAGCTACTCCGGGACAGGGAAAAACATTCAGTACTTC | CASSYSGTGKNIQYF | TRBV11-2 | TRBD1 | many | TRBJ2-4
TGCGCCAGCAGCCAGAGTGGACAGGGGAACACTGAAGCTTTCTTT | CASSQSGQGNTEAFF | TRBV4-1 | TRBD1 | many | TRBJ1-1
TGTGCCAGCAGCTTAAGACAGGGTGTCGAGACCCAGTACTTC | CASSLRQGVETQYF | TRBV11-2 | TRBD1 | many | TRBJ2-5
TGTGCCAGCAGCGCGGGAACTTCGAATGAAAAACTGTTTTTT | CASSAGTSNEKLFF | TRBV7-6 | NA | many | TRBJ1-4
TGTGCCAGCAGCATAGGAGGGACTAGCGGGGTGTATGAGCAGTTCTTC | CASSIGGTSGVYEQFF | TRBV7-2 | TRBD2 | many | TRBJ2-1
TGTGCCAGCAGCGATGACTGGGTAGAGACCCAGTACTTC | CASSDDWVETQYF | TRBV7-2 | NA | many | TRBJ2-5
TGTGCCAGCAGTTTGACTAGCGGGGTCTACGAGCAGTACTTC | CASSLTSGVYEQYF | TRBV12-3/TRBV12-4 | TRBD2 | many | TRBJ2-7
TGTGCCAGCAGCCCGAGAGCAACTAATGAAAAACTGTTTTTT | CASSPRATNEKLFF | TRBV7-2 | NA | many | TRBJ1-4
TGTGCCAGCATCGTTTACGGACTAGCCGGCGAGACCCAGTACTTC | CASIVYGLAGETQYF | TRBV7-9 | TRBD2 | many | TRBJ2-5